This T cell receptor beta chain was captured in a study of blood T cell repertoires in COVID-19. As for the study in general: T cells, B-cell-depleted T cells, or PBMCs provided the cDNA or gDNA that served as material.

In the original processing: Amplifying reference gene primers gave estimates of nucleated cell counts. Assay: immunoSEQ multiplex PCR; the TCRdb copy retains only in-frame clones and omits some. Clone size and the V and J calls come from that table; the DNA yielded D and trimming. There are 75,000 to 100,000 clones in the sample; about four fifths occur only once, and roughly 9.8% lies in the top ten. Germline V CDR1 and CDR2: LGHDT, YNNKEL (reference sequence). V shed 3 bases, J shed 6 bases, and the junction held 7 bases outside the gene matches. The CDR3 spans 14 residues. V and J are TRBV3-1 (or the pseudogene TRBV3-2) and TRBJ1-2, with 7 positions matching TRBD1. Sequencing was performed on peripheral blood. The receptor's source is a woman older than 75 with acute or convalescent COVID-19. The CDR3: CASSHYPGTDGYTF. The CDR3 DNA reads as TGTGCCAGCAGCCATTACCCCGGGACAGATGGCTACACCTTC.